The present TCR beta chain was sequenced within a study of T cell responses to AZD1222 COVID-19 vaccine. Findings and limits, study-wide: Repertoire sampling happened only post peak T cell response. Vaccine-associated CD4 TCRs ranged over spike, dominating at 160-218 and 743-854. Clonal diversity was possibly underestimated, and white British individuals and females predominated among donors.

Concerning this clone itself: Antigen specificity is unknown.

Sequencing used immunoSEQ multiplex PCR; TCRdb keeps in-frame clones, though not all of them. The repertoire has around 160,000 clones, just over 90% of them found once; the top ten carry 1.9%. This clonotype originated in an adult in good health. This sample comprised peripheral blood, obtained on day 0 of AZD1222 vaccination.

The CDR3, as DNA: TGTGCCAGTAAGAGTATGGAACCGAACACTGAAGCTTTCTTT. Its protein product is CASKSMEPNTEAFF. The chain links TRBV19 to TRBJ1-1, with D unclear. The V end lost 7 bases, the J end lost 1 base, and 13 bases lay between the germline ends. Germline V gene sequence: CDR1 LNHDA, CDR2 SQIVND (reference sequence). The CDR3 contains 14 residues.